This T cell receptor beta chain was identified in a study of T cell responses to AZD1222 COVID-19 vaccine. Points from the study as a whole: White British donors predominated, females outnumbered males, and clonal diversity was possibly underestimated. It was only after the peak T cell response that any repertoires were sampled. Two AZD1222 administrations were followed by greater Spike-specific TCR breadth and depth. Within unmutated variant regions lay the reported targets of nearly half of spike-specific TCRs.

TCRdb's copy holds only in-frame clones and misses some; the assay was immunoSEQ multiplex PCR. The sample has about 120,000 clones, just over 85% seen once; the top ten hold 17%. Trimming removed 3 bases at V and 2 bases at J, with 11 bases between. Germline V gives CDR1 MDHEN, CDR2 SYDVKM. There are 15 residues in the CDR3. About this clone itself: Antigen unknown.

This receptor was identified in an adult who received the AZD1222 COVID-19 vaccine. This chain uses TRBV28 with TRBJ2-1; possibly TRBD2 for D (5 bases). Here the sequenced sample was peripheral blood, taken 28 days after the second AZD1222 dose. The CDR3 region has the DNA TGTGCCAGCAGTTTTGGTGGGAGAGCCTACAATGAGCAGTTCTTC. Translated: CASSFGGRAYNEQFF.